These T cell receptor beta chains were read from a single sample in a study of vaccination effects on CD4 cells after COVID-19. Some clones are missing from TCRdb's copy, which holds only in-frame ones; the method was immunoSEQ multiplex PCR. The table includes fewer than 75,000 clones, approximately 72% detected once. The antigens for these receptors are not known. This material consisted of CD4+ T cells from PBMCs cultured without peptide, taken after COVID-19 vaccination. These receptors came from a human donor who received a COVID-19 vaccine. Both conserved end residues are part of each CDR3. A D gene is named only where the DNA matches it firmly. Clone size, where shown, is once, few, many, or a class for clones that have expanded.

abundance	v_gene	j_gene	d_gene	CDR3aa	CDR3nt
NA	TRBV7-6	TRBJ1-1	NA	CASSRLSDGEAFF	TGTGCCAGCAGCCGACTGTCCGACGGTGAAGCTTTCTTT
NA	TRBV5-5	TRBJ1-2	NA	CASSLDRGGYGYTF	TGTGCCAGCAGCTTGGATCGGGGTGGCTATGGCTACACCTTC
once	TRBV6-5	TRBJ2-5	NA	CASNRQGMETQYF	TGTGCCAGCAACCGCCAGGGCATGGAGACCCAGTACTTC
NA	TRBV5-1	TRBJ1-1	TRBD1	CASSLGTGGLNTEAFF	TGCGCCAGCAGCCTTGGGACAGGGGGCTTGAACACTGAAGCTTTCTTT
NA	TRBV11-2	TRBJ1-3	NA	CASSLSMVPGNTIYF	TGTGCCAGCAGCTTATCGATGGTTCCTGGAAACACCATATATTTT
NA	TRBV13	TRBJ1-2	NA	CASSRNVNYGYTF	TGTGCCAGCAGCCGAAATGTTAACTATGGCTACACCTTC
NA	TRBV18	TRBJ2-2	NA	CASSPGIDTGELFF	TGTGCCAGCTCACCAGGGATCGACACCGGGGAGCTGTTTTTT
NA	TRBV7-2	TRBJ1-6	TRBD1	CASSLGGTANSPLHF	TGTGCCAGCAGCTTAGGCGGGACAGCGAATTCACCCCTCCACTTT
NA	TRBV18	TRBJ2-5	TRBD1	CASSPRTGRQETQYF	TGTGCCAGCTCACCGCGGACAGGTCGACAAGAGACCCAGTACTTC
NA	TRBV7-2	TRBJ2-5	TRBD1	CASSLTGAETQYF	TGTGCCAGCAGCTTAACAGGGGCAGAGACCCAGTACTTC
NA	TRBV7-2	TRBJ1-5	NA	CASSMNRDQPQHF	TGTGCCAGCAGCATGAACAGGGACCAGCCCCAGCATTTT
NA	TRBV5-1	TRBJ1-1	NA	CASSLVQGNTEAFF	TGCGCCAGCAGCTTGGTTCAGGGGAACACTGAAGCTTTCTTT
NA	TRBV29-1	TRBJ1-2	NA	CSVASGGGLYGYTF	TGCAGCGTTGCATCCGGGGGCGGACTCTATGGCTACACCTTC
NA	TRBV10-1	TRBJ1-5	NA	CASSPENGQRSNQPQHF	TGCGCCAGCAGCCCAGAGAACGGACAGCGAAGCAATCAGCCCCAGCATTTT
few	TRBV5-1	TRBJ1-2	NA	CASSLGQNYGYTF	TGCGCCAGCAGCTTGGGACAGAACTATGGCTACACCTTC
NA	TRBV7-9	TRBJ1-2	NA	CASSPGRDQGYTF	TGTGCCAGCAGCCCCGGCAGGGACCAGGGCTACACCTTC
NA	TRBV6-2/TRBV6-3	TRBJ1-2	NA	CASSQTTGYTF	TGTGCCAGCAGTCAGACAACTGGCTACACCTTC
NA	TRBV5-1	TRBJ1-3	NA	CASSTDSSGNTIYF	TGCGCCAGCAGCACCGACAGCTCTGGAAACACCATATATTTT
NA	TRBV5-8	TRBJ2-2	TRBD2	CASSFLGGAGELFF	TGTGCCAGCAGCTTCCTTGGGGGGGCCGGGGAGCTGTTTTTT
NA	TRBV3-1/TRBV3-2	TRBJ1-1	NA	CASRDIRNTEAFF	TGTGCCAGCAGGGACATTCGGAACACTGAAGCTTTCTTT
few	TRBV4-1	TRBJ1-6	TRBD1	CASSPGYRGPNSPLHF	TGCGCCAGCAGTCCGGGATACAGGGGACCTAATTCACCCCTCCACTTT
NA	TRBV7-9	TRBJ2-2	TRBD2	CASSFWTSGRGMDGELFF	TGTGCCAGCAGCTTCTGGACTAGCGGGAGAGGGATGGACGGGGAGCTGTTTTTT
NA	TRBV7-2	TRBJ2-1	NA	CASSLEGSTYNEQFF	TGTGCCAGCAGCTTAGAGGGTTCCACCTACAATGAGCAGTTCTTC
NA	TRBV6-2/TRBV6-3	TRBJ2-6	TRBD1	CASSYGTGFGANVLTF	TGTGCCAGCAGTTACGGGACAGGGTTTGGGGCCAACGTCCTGACTTTC
NA	TRBV3-1/TRBV3-2	TRBJ2-5	TRBD2	CASSFPGLAGGAQYF	TGTGCCAGCAGCTTTCCGGGACTAGCGGGGGGGGCCCAGTACTTC
NA	TRBV2	TRBJ1-2	TRBD1	CASSDDREYGYTF	TGTGCCAGCAGTGATGACAGGGAGTATGGCTACACCTTC
NA	TRBV6-2/TRBV6-3	TRBJ1-2	NA	CASSYSEAGYTF	TGTGCCAGCAGTTACTCGGAGGCCGGCTACACCTTC
NA	TRBV2	TRBJ1-1	NA	CASSFFPQGEAFF	TGTGCCAGCAGTTTCTTCCCACAAGGTGAAGCTTTCTTT
NA	TRBV6-2/TRBV6-3	TRBJ1-1	NA	CASSLAGENTEAFF	TGTGCCAGCAGTTTGGCAGGGGAGAACACTGAAGCTTTCTTT
NA	TRBV7-2	TRBJ2-7	NA	CASSLRVAGSSEQYF	TGTGCCAGCAGCTTAAGGGTCGCAGGGTCGAGCGAGCAGTACTTC
NA	TRBV30	TRBJ2-3	TRBD2	CAAHGTSGTDTQYF	TGTGCCGCTCACGGGACTAGCGGAACAGATACGCAGTATTTT
few	TRBV5-5	TRBJ1-3	NA	CASSLSTAFSGNTIYF	TGTGCCAGCAGCCTCTCGACGGCTTTCTCTGGAAACACCATATATTTT
NA	TRBV19	TRBJ1-5	TRBD1	CASSRGKGLNQPQHF	TGTGCCAGTAGCAGGGGGAAAGGACTTAATCAGCCCCAGCATTTT
NA	TRBV7-9	TRBJ1-2	NA	CASSARVPMSEGYTF	TGTGCCAGCAGCGCCCGGGTCCCGATGTCGGAGGGCTACACCTTC
NA	TRBV27	TRBJ1-1	NA	CASSSVGTEAFF	TGTGCCAGCAGTTCGGTGGGCACTGAAGCTTTCTTT
NA	TRBV19	TRBJ1-1	NA	CATSEGGMNTEAFF	TGTGCCACCTCGGAGGGGGGGATGAACACTGAAGCTTTCTTT
NA	TRBV5-5	TRBJ2-7	TRBD1	CASSSGTQGGVGEQYF	TGTGCCAGCAGTTCGGGTACACAGGGGGGAGTGGGAGAGCAGTACTTC
NA	TRBV6-1	TRBJ1-5	NA	CASSEAYADVSRQPQHF	TGTGCCAGCAGTGAAGCCTACGCCGACGTTAGCAGGCAGCCCCAGCATTTT
NA	TRBV30	TRBJ2-7	NA	CAWRGGYSSYEQYF	TGTGCCTGGAGGGGGGGTTATAGCTCCTACGAGCAGTACTTC
NA	TRBV18	TRBJ2-1	NA	CASSPDMIEQFF	TGTGCCAGCTCACCGGACATGATTGAGCAGTTCTTC
NA	TRBV6-5	TRBJ2-1	NA	CASTEGSFDEQFF	TGTGCCAGCACCGAGGGAAGTTTCGATGAGCAGTTCTTC
NA	TRBV7-8	TRBJ1-6	TRBD1	CASRSINRGRLNSPLHF	TGTGCCAGCAGATCCATCAACAGGGGGCGGCTTAATTCACCCCTCCACTTT
NA	TRBV28	TRBJ1-3	NA	CASATGAGNTIYF	TGTGCTTCAGCGACGGGGGCTGGAAACACCATATATTTT
NA	TRBV7-2	TRBJ1-1	NA	CASSSQGLGTEAFF	TGTGCCAGCAGCTCGCAGGGGTTGGGTACTGAAGCTTTCTTT
few	TRBV11-2	TRBJ2-3	TRBD2	CASSLEGGGTNTQYF	TGTGCCAGCAGCTTAGAGGGCGGGGGAACGAATACGCAGTATTTT
once	TRBV15	TRBJ1-3	NA	CATSGGREGNTIYF	TGTGCCACCAGCGGGGGACGGGAGGGAAACACCATATATTTT
NA	TRBV27	TRBJ1-3	TRBD1	CASSRQGATGNTIYF	TGTGCCAGCAGTAGACAGGGGGCTACTGGAAACACCATATATTTT
NA	TRBV7-3	TRBJ1-1	NA	CASSSDGNTEAFF	TGTGCCAGCAGCTCGGACGGTAACACTGAAGCTTTCTTT
NA	TRBV5-1	TRBJ2-7	TRBD1	CASSPDSDRPQYF	TGCGCCAGCAGCCCGGATTCGGACAGGCCCCAGTACTTC
once	TRBV7-2	TRBJ2-7	NA	CASSLNPMGLSYEQYF	TGTGCCAGCAGCTTAAACCCCATGGGCTTATCCTACGAGCAGTACTTC
NA	TRBV4-3	TRBJ1-6	NA	CASSQGAASPLHF	TGCGCCAGCAGCCAAGGGGCAGCTTCACCCCTCCACTTT
NA	TRBV5-5	TRBJ1-1	TRBD1	CASSVQGARSEAFF	TGTGCCAGCAGCGTACAGGGGGCTCGCTCTGAAGCTTTCTTT
NA	TRBV5-4	TRBJ2-3	NA	CASTIGTWRGSTDTQYF	TGTGCCAGCACAATCGGGACTTGGCGTGGGAGCACAGATACGCAGTATTTT
NA	TRBV6-4	TRBJ1-5	NA	CASSPEGGQPQHF	TGTGCCAGCAGTCCCGAAGGGGGTCAGCCCCAGCATTTT